The clone carrying this T cell receptor beta chain has a handful of counts. Its matching antigen is unknown. This sample was taken from a study of T-cell reconstitution after alpha-beta-depleted transplantation in children. Study-level points and caveats: Several hundred expanded graft clones reportedly gave rise to the alpha-beta T cells present about two months after transplant.

During its preparation, the TCRbeta library received unique molecular identifiers. TCRdb itself ran the PCR reads through MiXCR, one entry per CDR3 protein. In the table there are about 250,000 distinct CDR3 sequences, roughly a quarter of which are singletons. Germline CDR1 reads SGHRS; CDR2 reads YFSETQ. The CDR3 contains 16 residues. The V gene lost 2 bases and the J gene lost 0 bases, with 11 bases spanning the gap. This chain links TRBV5-1 with TRBJ2-2; D remains ambiguous. The TCR comes from a female patient aged 2-10 years who had a stem cell transplant for congenital amegakaryocytic thrombocytopenia, so the T cells may come from the graft donor. The source was PBMCs, mostly from graft donor cells, collected 360 days after TCRalphabeta/CD19-depleted stem cell transplant. CDR3 DNA sequence: TGCGCCAGCAGCTTCGGACCCAGCGCGAACACCGGGGAGCTGTTTTTT. It codes for CASSFGPSANTGELFF.